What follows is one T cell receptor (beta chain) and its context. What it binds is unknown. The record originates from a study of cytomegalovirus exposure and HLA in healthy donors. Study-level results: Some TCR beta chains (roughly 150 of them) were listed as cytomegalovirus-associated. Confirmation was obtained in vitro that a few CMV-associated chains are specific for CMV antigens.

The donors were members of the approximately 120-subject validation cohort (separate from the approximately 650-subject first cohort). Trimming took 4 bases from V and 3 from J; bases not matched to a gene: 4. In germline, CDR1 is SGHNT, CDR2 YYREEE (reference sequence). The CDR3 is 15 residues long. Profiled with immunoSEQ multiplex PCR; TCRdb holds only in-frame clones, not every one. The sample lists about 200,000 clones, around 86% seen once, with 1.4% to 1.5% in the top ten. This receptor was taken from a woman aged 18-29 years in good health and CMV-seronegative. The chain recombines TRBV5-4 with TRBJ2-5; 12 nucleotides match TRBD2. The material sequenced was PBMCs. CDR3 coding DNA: TGTGCCAGCAGCCCAGGACTAGCGGGGAAAGAGACCCAGTACTTC. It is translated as CASSPGLAGKETQYF.